One and the same sample provided the 16 T cell receptor beta chains below, sequenced in a study of T cell responses to AZD1222 COVID-19 vaccine. The protocol was immunoSEQ multiplex PCR, while the TCRdb copy is restricted to in-frame clones and leaves out a portion. The table has 80,000 to 90,000 clones, about 91% seen once. The sample in question was peripheral blood, obtained on day 0 of AZD1222 vaccination. The receptors here all came from an adult in good health.

Turning to this clone: Germline is not matched at one junction end, which may reflect a read error. The rearrangement joins TRBV7-7 to TRBJ2-7, with 8 bases aligning to TRBD1. The CDR3 totals 14 residues. CDR1 SSHAT and CDR2 FNYEAQ come from the germline V gene (reference sequence). The DNA for the CDR3 is TGTGCTAGCAGCTTAAGTCAGGGGGCTTACGAGCAGTACTTC. It is translated as CASSLSQGAYEQYF.

This sequence joins TRBV4-1 and TRBJ2-7; TRBD1 agrees at 9 bases. After removal of 2 bases from V and 3 bases from J, the junction contained 2 bases not matched to a gene. There are 14 residues in the CDR3. Germline assignment: CDR1 MGHRA and CDR2 YSYEKL. In DNA form, the CDR3 reads TGCGCCAGCAGCCAAACGACAGGGGGCTACGAGCAGTACTTC. Encoded protein: CASSQTTGGYEQYF.

In DNA, the CDR3 is TGTGCCAGCAGTCGGCCCCCCAACGTGGCCGGGAGGGTATCCTACGAGCAGTACTTC. Translating gives CASSRPPNVAGRVSYEQYF. The chain employs TRBV6-2 or TRBV6-3 and TRBJ2-7; TRBD2 matches at 8 bases. This CDR3 has 19 amino acids. Germline CDR1 reads MNHEY; CDR2 reads SVGEGT. V lost 5 bases and J lost 1; bases outside the gene matches: 19.

V usage is TRBV5-4 and J usage is TRBJ1-6; D perhaps matches TRBD1 (6 bases). V was cut by 4 bases and J by 5 bases, with 13 bases left in between. The CDR3 contains 15 residues. Germline V lookup: CDR1 SGHNT, CDR2 YYREEE (reference sequence). The CDR3 is CASSQDGDNNSPLHF. In DNA, the CDR3 is TGTGCCAGCAGCCAAGACGGGGACAATAATTCACCCCTCCACTTT.

The rearrangement joins TRBV7-9 to TRBJ2-2; D remains unclear. Germline V gene lookup returns CDR1 SEHNR and CDR2 FQNEAQ (reference sequence). Trimming took 1 base from V and 1 from J, leaving 13 bases between them. This CDR3 is built from 17 residues. CDR3 bases: TGTGCCAGCAGCTTAGGATTTGGCGCGAAGAACACCGGGGAGCTGTTTTTT. Protein: CASSLGFGAKNTGELFF.

The V and J genes are TRBV30 and TRBJ2-5, with D possibly TRBD1 on 6 matching bases. Germline V gives CDR1 GTSNPN, CDR2 SVGIG (reference sequence). There are 13 residues in the CDR3. V shed 0 bases and J shed 4 bases, with 9 bases lying between them. CDR3 in DNA: TGTGCCTGGAGTGTGTCCAGGGGAGAGACCCAGTACTTC. This gives the protein CAWSVSRGETQYF.

V usage is TRBV12-5 and J usage is TRBJ2-1; 12 bases map to TRBD2. With 4 bases clipped from V and 3 bases from J, the junction kept 13 bases outside the gene matches. There are 19 residues in the CDR3. Germline CDR1 and CDR2: LGHNT and FRNRAP. CDR3 DNA: TGTGCTAGTGGTTCACCCAAATCGGCTAGCGGGAGGGACTACAATGAGCAGTTCTTC. This translates into CASGSPKSASGRDYNEQFF. The variable domain in full, with the rest retrieved from reference TRBV12-5 and TRBJ2-1, is DARVTQTPRHKVTEMGQEVTMRCQPILGHNTVFWYRQTMMQGLELLAYFRNRAPLDDSGMPKDRFSAEMPDATLATLKIQPSEPRDSAVYFCASGSPKSASGRDYNEQFFGPGTRLTVL.

The genes are TRBV28 and TRBJ1-2; D gene uncertain. The germline CDR1 and CDR2 sequences are MDHEN and SYDVKM. Deletions cut 3 bases from V and 4 bases from J, with 12 bases between. There are 14 residues in the CDR3. CDR3 DNA: TGTGCCAGCAGTTTGGCGGGATCGGGCTATGGCTACACCTTC. It specifies CASSLAGSGYGYTF.

The rearrangement joins TRBV27 to TRBJ2-1, with 9 bases aligning to TRBD2. Unmatched junction bases numbered 6, after V lost 2 bases and J lost 4 bases. CDR1 and CDR2 (germline): MNHEY, SMNVEV (reference sequence). This CDR3 region has 16 residues. The CDR3 reads CASSLVAGDGYNEQFF. CDR3 in DNA: TGTGCCAGCAGTTTAGTAGCGGGAGACGGGTACAATGAGCAGTTCTTC.

The rearrangement uses TRBV27 and TRBJ1-2; D is undetermined. In germline, CDR1 is MNHEY, CDR2 SMNVEV (reference sequence). V lost 3 bases, J lost 1 base, and 9 bases lay in between. There are 14 residues in the CDR3. CDR3 loop: CASSLGRLNYGYTF. The CDR3 nucleotides read TGTGCCAGCAGTTTGGGCAGGCTTAACTATGGCTACACCTTC.

The chain joins TRBV28 to TRBJ1-1; the match to TRBD1 covers 9 bases. There are 15 residues in the CDR3. Germline assignment: CDR1 MDHEN and CDR2 SYDVKM. The V and J ends lost 4 bases and 1 base, in that order; junction bases with no gene match: 4. CDR3 nucleotides: TGTGCCAGCAGTTACAGGGGGCTTTCGAACACTGAAGCTTTCTTT. Its translation is CASSYRGLSNTEAFF.

This clone showed up just once. This rearrangement joins TRBV29-1 to TRBJ2-7; the match to TRBD1 covers 11 bases. Germline V lookup: CDR1 SQVTM, CDR2 ANQGSEA. The CDR3 contains 13 residues. V shed 4 bases and J 5 bases; nucleotides not matched to a gene: 4. Written as DNA, the CDR3 is TGCAGCGTTGTTTGGGACAGGGGGGACGAGCAGTACTTC. It codes for CSVVWDRGDEQYF.

CDR3 amino acids: CASSERLAGGYEQFF. In DNA, the CDR3 is TGTGCCAGCAGTGAGCGGCTAGCGGGAGGGTATGAGCAGTTCTTC. The rearrangement uses TRBV2 and TRBJ2-1; 12 bases match TRBD2. CDR1 is SNHLY and CDR2 is FYNNEI in the germline V gene. After removal of 3 bases from V and 8 bases from J, the junction contained 5 bases not matched to a gene. The CDR3 covers 15 residues.

The chain joins TRBV7-9 to TRBJ2-2; no reliable D call. Germline loops: CDR1 SEHNR, CDR2 FQNEAQ (reference sequence). V lost 8 bases, J lost 3 bases, and 7 bases lay in between. The CDR3 totals 12 residues. The DNA for the CDR3 is TGTGCCAGCCATGTGTACACCGGGGAGCTGTTTTTT. Translating gives CASHVYTGELFF.

The rearrangement joins TRBV5-8 to TRBJ2-5; 9 bases are shared with TRBD1. Germline V gene sequence: CDR1 SGHTS, CDR2 YDEGEE. The CDR3 length is 15 residues. V lost 4 bases, J lost 6 bases, and 10 bases stayed unmatched. The CDR3 region has the DNA TGTGCCAGCAGCCGCCGGGACAGGGAAGTTCAGACCCAGTACTTC. This codes for CASSRRDREVQTQYF.

The chain is built from TRBV6-5 and TRBJ2-1, with a weak D call TRBD2 (5 bases). CDR1 and CDR2 from the germline V gene are MNHEY and SVGAGI. V lost 5 bases and J lost 5, with 13 bases in between. The CDR3 consists of 14 residues. CDR3 sequence (DNA): TGTGCCAGCAGTCAAACCGGACTCAACAATGAGCAGTTCTTC. Amino acids: CASSQTGLNNEQFF.